This TCR beta chain was sequenced in a study of cytomegalovirus exposure and HLA in healthy donors. On this clone: Antigen: not known.

This PCR relied on a set of 60 Vbeta primers and 13 Jbeta primers. Profiling relied on immunoSEQ multiplex PCR, and the TCRdb table lists in-frame clones only, not all of them. Of roughly 150,000 clones listed, roughly four fifths were seen once; the top ten hold around 4.1%. Study-wide findings and caveats: The investigators catalogued 150 or so TCR beta chains as cytomegalovirus-associated. Productive status was seen about 87% or about 30% of the time for most TCR beta V segments in an earlier analysis.

These donors counted as nominally healthy when sampled, but unrecorded immune exposures were likely. V lost 4 bases, J lost 2 bases, and 17 bases lay in between. This CDR3 has 16 residues. Germline V gene sequence: CDR1 MDHEN, CDR2 SYDVKM. The sample comprised PBMCs. This TCR came from a man aged 50-60 years in good health and CMV-seropositive. The chain carries TRBV28 and TRBJ1-1; D unclear. CDR3: CASSYLTGYPNTEAFF. The CDR3 coding sequence is TGTGCCAGCAGTTACTTAACCGGGTACCCTAACACTGAAGCTTTCTTT.